The clone carrying this T cell receptor (beta chain) was counted once. Authors' analysis steps: Estimation of nucleated cell counts was performed using reference gene primer amplification. The repertoire was sequenced with immunoSEQ multiplex PCR; TCRdb's copy has only in-frame clones and lacks some. Clone size and V and J calls were adopted from that table, with D and trimming inferred from the DNA. Of about 71,000 clones listed, about 86% are singletons. The sample originates from a study of blood T cell repertoires in COVID-19. Study overall: Donors in the United States, Italy and Spain gave samples during acute or convalescent COVID-19. T cells, B-cell-depleted T cells, or PBMCs provided the cDNA or gDNA that served as material.

With 5 bases clipped from V and 0 bases from J, the junction kept 5 bases outside the gene matches. The CDR3 covers 15 residues. The germline V gene encodes CDR1 SGHRS and CDR2 YFSETQ. The chain joins TRBV5-1 to TRBJ2-3, with TRBD2 identical over 8 bases. The sequence was collected from a man in his 70s with acute or convalescent COVID-19. Sequencing was done on a sample of peripheral blood. CDR3 DNA sequence: TGCGCCAGCAGGTCTAGCGGGTATAGCACAGATACGCAGTATTTT. As protein: CASRSSGYSTDTQYF.